Below, 7 T cell receptor beta chains from the same sample are listed, as sequenced in a study of T cell repertoires in cytomegalovirus infection. TCRdb re-called the reads through MiXCR, storing one row per CDR3 protein. The sample includes some 940,000 distinct CDR3 sequences, approximately 31% of them seen just once. For these receptors, no antigen is known. The starting material was cultured CD8+ T cells from PBMCs, obtained from culture after CMV antigen stimulation. The source of these receptors is a human donor in good health (CMV status not recorded). Some clones in this sample may be carry-over from other donors' samples.

This chain joins TRBV19 and TRBJ2-7, with D perhaps matching TRBD2 (5 bases). Germline V lookup: CDR1 LNHDA, CDR2 SQIVND (reference sequence). V lost 5 bases and J lost 4, with 15 bases in between. The CDR3 is 14 residues long. The CDR3 reads CASSPADGEYEQYV. Here the CDR3 DNA reads TGTGCCAGTAGTCCGGCCGACGGGGAGTACGAGCAGTACGTC.

The chain uses TRBV4-1 and TRBJ1-1, with D unresolved. Looked up from germline, CDR1 is MGHRA and CDR2 is YSYEKL. This CDR3 is 13 amino acids long. The V end was cut by 7 bases, the J end by 2 bases, with 11 bases between. The CDR3, as DNA: TGCGCCAGCACGGCTGGCTTCAACACTGAAGCTTTCTTT. It codes for CASTAGFNTEAFF.

A few counts support this clonotype. The CDR3 DNA reads TGTGCCAGCAGCTTAGCGCCTACGGTTCCCTACGAGCAGTACTTC. Translation gives CASSLAPTVPYEQYF. The V call is TRBV11-1, the J call TRBJ2-7; D remains unclear. Germline values: CDR1 SGHAT, CDR2 FQDESV (reference sequence). CDR3 length: 15 residues. V lost 0 bases and J 2 bases, leaving 11 bases between the germline ends.

This clonotype appeared many times. The chain links TRBV6-5 to TRBJ2-3; D may be TRBD1 (6 bases). Germline CDR1 reads MNHEY; CDR2 reads SVGAGI. This CDR3 has 18 amino acids. V lost 0 bases to trimming and J lost 0 bases, with 16 bases between them. The CDR3 sequence: CASSYSEPPGHSTDTQYF. The CDR3 nucleotides are TGTGCCAGCAGTTACTCGGAGCCCCCGGGACATAGCACAGATACGCAGTATTTT.

This clonotype showed up many times. This chain uses TRBV7-8 with TRBJ2-5, with 9 bases matching TRBD1. The CDR3 loop spans 15 amino acids. J lost 3 bases, V lost 4 bases, and 6 bases had no gene match. Germline V CDR1 and CDR2: SGHVS, FQNEAQ. The CDR3, as DNA: TGTGCCAGCAGCTCTCGGACAGGGGAGGAAGAGACCCAGTACTTC. This gives the protein CASSSRTGEEETQYF.

There are a few counts of this clonotype. V usage is TRBV5-6 and J usage is TRBJ1-6; the D is unclear. CDR3 length: 13 amino acids. V lost 0 bases and J lost 10, with 8 bases in between. CDR1 and CDR2 from the germline V gene are SGHDT and YYEEEE. CDR3 amino acids: CASSLASRSPLHF. The CDR3, as DNA: TGTGCCAGCAGCTTGGCCAGTCGGTCACCCCTCCACTTT.

The chain couples TRBV7-3 to TRBJ2-3, with D unclear. Trimming took off 2 bases at V and 4 bases at J, with 13 bases between the two ends. The CDR3 loop spans 15 amino acids. CDR1 is SGHTA, CDR2 FQGTGA, per germline. This CDR3 reads CASSLVRDRADTQYF. CDR3 in DNA: TGTGCCAGCAGCTTAGTAAGGGATCGGGCAGATACGCAGTATTTT.